This TCR beta chain was sequenced in a study of high-grade serous ovarian cancer treatment subgroups. This clone has just a few counts. Tumor samples were taken before definitive surgery or chemotherapy. Looked up from germline, CDR1 is SGHKS and CDR2 is YYEKEE (reference sequence). The CDR3 totals 14 residues. V was trimmed by 5 bases and J by 0 bases, leaving 11 bases between them. Measured with immunoSEQ multiplex PCR; TCRdb has only the in-frame clones, and not every one. The data contain almost 4,500 clones, approximately 69% of them singletons. The sequence was obtained from a human donor with high-grade serous ovarian cancer. This chain links TRBV5-5 with TRBJ1-1; D may be TRBD1 (6 bases). The sample comprised tumor tissue. The CDR3 DNA sequence: TGTGCCAGCAGTTATGGACAGCTGAACACTGAAGCTTTCTTT. Amino acid sequence: CASSYGQLNTEAFF.